These 11 T cell receptor beta chains came from one sample sequenced in a study of regulatory T cells in long-lasting Graves disease. Regarding time point: newly diagnosed GD, antithyroid drugs for less than 3 months. The TCR library was prepared using RNA isolated from PBMCs. Arm-PCR of CDR3 regions and iRepertoire HTBI primers were used to build TCR beta libraries. TCRdb independently ran MiXCR on the multiplex PCR reads; one entry per CDR3 protein. In the table there are some 600,000 distinct CDR3 sequences, roughly 15% of which are singletons. This same sample was also taken into another study, of T cells in Graves' hyperthyroidism and ophthalmopathy.

The source was peripheral blood mononuclear cells (PBMCs), collected at new diagnosis, from a patient treated with antithyroid drugs. Receptor source: a man aged 18 to 30 with Graves disease.

This clonotype was recorded many times. This chain connects TRBV3-1 to TRBJ2-5; D is uncertain. The CDR3 contains 11 residues. Looked up from germline, CDR1 is LGHDT and CDR2 is YNNKEL (reference sequence). The ends were cut back, 3 bases at V and 5 bases at J, with 4 bases in the middle. Here the CDR3 DNA reads TGTGCCAGCAGCCAGAGGGAGACCCAGTACTTC. It is translated as CASSQRETQYF.

The table lists this clonotype with a few counts. The gene calls are TRBV6-2 or TRBV6-3 and TRBJ2-3; D is uncertain. Germline values: CDR1 MNHEY, CDR2 SVGEGT. The CDR3 loop spans 13 amino acids. The V end lost 2 bases, the J end lost 4 bases, and 7 bases lay between the germline ends. CDR3 in DNA: TGTGCCAGCAGTTACCCCCCCGCAGATACGCAGTATTTT. Protein sequence: CASSYPPADTQYF.

This clonotype appeared a few times. The J gene is TRBJ1-2, the V gene TRBV7-9; no firm D call. Between the trimmed V and J ends, which lost 1 base and 4 bases, there was a span of 10 bases. Germline V lookup: CDR1 SEHNR, CDR2 FQNEAQ (reference sequence). The CDR3 contains 14 residues. The CDR3 loop reads CASSLGTDTYGYTF. The DNA of the CDR3 is TGTGCCAGCAGCTTAGGGACGGATACCTATGGCTACACCTTC.

This chain uses TRBV18 with TRBJ1-2; D is unclear. The CDR3 sequence is 13 residues long. V dropped 3 bases and J dropped 6 bases, with 11 bases sitting between them. In germline, CDR1 is KGHSH, CDR2 LQKENI. CDR3 loop: CASSPLVWDGYTF. CDR3 DNA: TGTGCCAGCTCACCTCTAGTTTGGGATGGCTACACCTTC.

This clonotype was picked up a small number of times. A far larger clone is just one base off, so this is likely a read error. The chain has TRBV6-9 and TRBJ2-1, with D perhaps matching TRBD2 (5 bases). CDR1 and CDR2 (germline): MNHGY, SVAAGI. The CDR3 runs 14 residues. CDR3 nucleotides: TGTGTCAGCAGTTACTTCCGGGGAAACAATGAGCAGTTCTTC. It codes for CVSSYFRGNNEQFF.

This clonotype showed up just a few times. The CDR3 region is CSASPSSGVFNEQFF. As DNA, the CDR3 is TGCAGTGCCTCCCCGTCTAGCGGGGTGTTCAATGAGCAGTTCTTC. The genes are TRBV20-1 and TRBJ2-1; TRBD2 agrees at 9 bases. Germline trimming cut 6 bases from V and 6 bases from J; bases unmatched to any gene: 12. CDR1 and CDR2 from the germline V gene are DFQATT and SNEGSKA (reference sequence). The CDR3 spans 15 residues.

This clonotype came up many times. This chain connects TRBV7-9 to TRBJ2-7; 7 positions agree with TRBD2. Germline loops: CDR1 SEHNR, CDR2 FQNEAQ (reference sequence). V shed 5 bases, J shed 6 bases, and the junction held 7 bases outside the gene matches. This CDR3 has 13 amino acids. CDR3 in amino acids: CASSLDGGTEQYF. Written as DNA, the CDR3 is TGTGCCAGCAGCCTGGACGGGGGGACCGAGCAGTACTTC.

This clonotype came up many times. This chain connects TRBV30 to TRBJ2-2; tentatively, D is TRBD2 (5 bases). The CDR3 covers 12 residues. CDR1 is GTSNPN, CDR2 SVGIG, per germline (reference sequence). Trimming took 3 bases from V and 10 from J, leaving 12 bases between them. In DNA form, the CDR3 reads TGTGCCTGGAGCGCTTACGGGGAGGAGCTGTTTTTT. This sequence encodes CAWSAYGEELFF.

The V gene is TRBV5-1, the J gene TRBJ1-4, with D possibly being TRBD1 (5 bases). CDR1 is SGHRS and CDR2 is YFSETQ in the germline V gene. The CDR3 totals 16 residues. The germline V and J ends were trimmed by 0 bases and 6 bases, with 15 bases remaining between them. CDR3 in amino acids: CASSLALRASYEKLFF. The CDR3 DNA is TGCGCCAGCAGCTTGGCCCTCAGGGCCTCATATGAAAAACTGTTTTTT.

This clonotype was recorded many times. The genes are TRBV7-9 and TRBJ2-1; D perhaps matches TRBD1 (5 bases). The assigned J gene may be wrong: the sequence end matches TRBJ2-5 better. CDR3 length: 16 amino acids. CDR1 and CDR2 (germline): SEHNR, FQNEAQ (reference sequence). The CDR3 region has the DNA TGTGCCAGCAGCTTACATCCAGGGTCAGGAATAGAGACCCAGTACTTC. This sequence encodes CASSLHPGSGIETQYF.

The V gene is TRBV30, the J gene TRBJ1-2; unclear D gene. Germline V gene lookup returns CDR1 GTSNPN and CDR2 SVGIG (reference sequence). CDR3 length equals 15 residues. Trimming removed 0 bases at V and 7 bases at J, with 18 bases between. CDR3: CAWSVRSGLLGGYTF. The CDR3, as DNA: TGTGCCTGGAGTGTACGATCGGGCTTGTTAGGTGGCTACACCTTC.